The entry below gives a single T cell receptor (beta chain) sequence along with its context. Distinct nucleotide sequences in the sample also encode this CDR3. Profiled with immunoSEQ multiplex PCR; TCRdb holds only in-frame clones, not every one. The sample yields more than 25,000 clones, approximately 87% seen once. This sample was included in a study of blood T cell repertoires in COVID-19. Study-level information: Collection of acute and convalescent COVID-19 samples took place in the United States, Italy and Spain. Sample material is recorded as cDNA or gDNA derived from T cells, B-cell-depleted T cells, or PBMCs.

This clonotype originated in a human donor with active COVID-19. The donor label of this sample is uncertain. Sequencing used peripheral blood.

Here the CDR3 reads CASSQGPAGYGYTF. Here the CDR3 DNA reads TGTGCCAGCAGCCAAGGTCCAGCAGGCTATGGCTACACCTTC. V gene TRBV3-1 (or the pseudogene TRBV3-2) combines with J gene TRBJ1-2; D is uncertain. In germline, CDR1 is LGHDT, CDR2 YNNKEL (reference sequence). The V end lost 1 base, the J end lost 4 bases, and 10 bases lay between the germline ends. This CDR3 region has 14 residues.